A selection of T cell receptor beta chains follows, all from one sample in a study of blood T cell repertoires in COVID-19. Libraries were prepared by immunoSEQ multiplex PCR; TCRdb keeps only in-frame clonotypes and omits some of them. The top ten clones hold 7% to 10% of a sample with under 200,000 clones, around 74% of them seen once. Sequenced input: peripheral blood. These receptors all stem from a woman in her sixties with COVID-19, enrolled during active disease. CDR3s include the opening cysteine and the closing phenylalanine or tryptophan. Each record gives: J gene, clone size, D gene, V gene, CDR3 DNA, CDR3 protein. The D gene is left open where the match is weak. Expanded clones get a size class; other rows say once, few or many, or leave the size out.

j_call: TRBJ2-7; clone_size: NA; d_call: NA; v_call: TRBV29-1; cdr3_nt: TGCAGCGTTGCGGTAACAGATGCCGAGCAGTACTTC; cdr3_aa: CSVAVTDAEQYF
j_call: TRBJ2-7; clone_size: NA; d_call: TRBD1; v_call: TRBV3-1/TRBV3-2; cdr3_nt: TGTGCCAGCAGCAACAGGGGTCCCTACGAGCAGTACTTC; cdr3_aa: CASSNRGPYEQYF
j_call: TRBJ2-5; clone_size: NA; d_call: NA; v_call: TRBV4-1; cdr3_nt: TGCGCCAGCAGCCACGATAGGCGGGGTGGTGTAAGGGAGACCCAGTACTTC; cdr3_aa: CASSHDRRGGVRETQYF
j_call: TRBJ2-4; clone_size: NA; d_call: NA; v_call: TRBV4-2; cdr3_nt: TGTGCCAGCAGCCGCACACTTCCTGTAGACTCTTTAGCCAAAAACATTCAGTACTTC; cdr3_aa: CASSRTLPVDSLAKNIQYF
j_call: TRBJ2-1; clone_size: NA; d_call: TRBD2; v_call: TRBV7-3; cdr3_nt: TGTGCCAGCAGCTTAATCCCAGCGGGAGGGGTGAATGAGCAGTTCTTC; cdr3_aa: CASSLIPAGGVNEQFF
j_call: TRBJ2-3; clone_size: NA; d_call: TRBD2; v_call: TRBV7-9; cdr3_nt: TGTGCCAGCAGCTTAGAGTCCCCACTACTAGCGGGAGGGCCGGATACGCAGTATTTT; cdr3_aa: CASSLESPLLAGGPDTQYF
j_call: TRBJ2-2; clone_size: NA; d_call: TRBD2; v_call: TRBV11-3; cdr3_nt: TGTGCCAGCAGCCCGGGACTAGCGGGAGGATCGCACACTGGGGAGCTGTTTTTT; cdr3_aa: CASSPGLAGGSHTGELFF
j_call: TRBJ2-5; clone_size: NA; d_call: NA; v_call: TRBV28; cdr3_nt: TGTGCCAGCAGTTACCGGGGAGCACAAGAGACCCAGTACTTC; cdr3_aa: CASSYRGAQETQYF
j_call: TRBJ1-2; clone_size: NA; d_call: TRBD1; v_call: TRBV6-4; cdr3_nt: TGTGCCAGCAGTGACCAGGGGGTCACCGGCGGCTACACCTTC; cdr3_aa: CASSDQGVTGGYTF
j_call: TRBJ1-3; clone_size: once; d_call: NA; v_call: TRBV20-1; cdr3_nt: TGCAGTGCTAGTCGGGATAACTCTGGAAACACCATATATTTT; cdr3_aa: CSASRDNSGNTIYF
j_call: TRBJ2-7; clone_size: NA; d_call: NA; v_call: TRBV9; cdr3_nt: TGTGCCAGCAGCGTAGCCCCTCACATTGGGGCCCCCTACGAGCAGTACTTC; cdr3_aa: CASSVAPHIGAPYEQYF
j_call: TRBJ1-2; clone_size: few; d_call: NA; v_call: TRBV11-1; cdr3_nt: TGTGCCAGCAGCCCCGGGCGCGGGGGCTACACCTTC; cdr3_aa: CASSPGRGGYTF
j_call: TRBJ1-4; clone_size: NA; d_call: NA; v_call: TRBV18; cdr3_nt: TGTGCCAGCTCACCAATCGCACAGCATAATGAAAAACTGTTTTTT; cdr3_aa: CASSPIAQHNEKLFF
j_call: TRBJ2-5; clone_size: NA; d_call: NA; v_call: TRBV7-9; cdr3_nt: TGTGCCAGCAGCTTAGGAGTAACAGGGTCCGAGACCCAGTACTTC; cdr3_aa: CASSLGVTGSETQYF
j_call: TRBJ2-1; clone_size: NA; d_call: TRBD2; v_call: TRBV28; cdr3_nt: TGTGCCAGCAGTTTTAGAGCGGGGGAGCAGTTCTTC; cdr3_aa: CASSFRAGEQFF
j_call: TRBJ1-6; clone_size: NA; d_call: NA; v_call: TRBV6-5; cdr3_nt: TGTGCCAGCAGAAAACGAGGGGGATCTTATTCACCCCTCCACTTT; cdr3_aa: CASRKRGGSYSPLHF
j_call: TRBJ1-5; clone_size: few; d_call: NA; v_call: TRBV28; cdr3_nt: TGTGCCAGCAAACAGGGCGGGAGCAATCAGCCCCAGCATTTT; cdr3_aa: CASKQGGSNQPQHF
j_call: TRBJ1-6; clone_size: once; d_call: NA; v_call: TRBV3-1/TRBV3-2; cdr3_nt: TGTGCCAGCAGGGGGGCTGACTATAATTCACCCCTCCACTTT; cdr3_aa: CASRGADYNSPLHF
j_call: TRBJ2-1; clone_size: NA; d_call: TRBD1; v_call: TRBV3-1/TRBV3-2; cdr3_nt: TGTGCCAGCAGCCAAGATCGGCAGGGGGCCGGTGAGCAGTTCTTC; cdr3_aa: CASSQDRQGAGEQFF
j_call: TRBJ1-4; clone_size: NA; d_call: TRBD1; v_call: TRBV4-3; cdr3_nt: TGCGCCAGCAGCCAAGATAGACAGGGGGCTGAAAAACTGTTTTTT; cdr3_aa: CASSQDRQGAEKLFF
j_call: TRBJ1-6; clone_size: few; d_call: TRBD1; v_call: TRBV5-1; cdr3_nt: TGCGCCAGCAGCTTGGAGGACAGGGCGGTCAGTTCACCCCTCCACTTT; cdr3_aa: CASSLEDRAVSSPLHF
j_call: TRBJ2-7; clone_size: NA; d_call: NA; v_call: TRBV28; cdr3_nt: TGTGCCAGCAGTTTATCGAACACGATCTCCTACGAGCAGTACTTC; cdr3_aa: CASSLSNTISYEQYF
j_call: TRBJ1-6; clone_size: NA; d_call: TRBD1; v_call: TRBV7-8; cdr3_nt: TGTGCCAGCAGCTTATCTTCAGGGGGGAATTCACCCCTCCACTTT; cdr3_aa: CASSLSSGGNSPLHF
j_call: TRBJ2-5; clone_size: NA; d_call: NA; v_call: TRBV7-9; cdr3_nt: TGTGCCAGCAGCACAGAAGGGGCCCAGTACTTC; cdr3_aa: CASSTEGAQYF
j_call: TRBJ1-4; clone_size: NA; d_call: TRBD1; v_call: TRBV18; cdr3_nt: TGTGCCAGCTCGCGCCCCGGGACAGGGTTTGAAAAACTGTTTTTT; cdr3_aa: CASSRPGTGFEKLFF